What follows are 28 T cell receptor beta chains derived from one specimen sequenced in a study of PD-L1 blockade in urothelial cancer (dated by TCRdb to about 2017). Explained via the paper, the time point label denotes: pretreatment peripheral blood. Libraries were constructed by the immunoSEQ multiplex PCR assay. Drawn from immuneACCESS, this table holds only the in-frame rearrangements with V and J called that TCRdb kept. Clones are partly lost; checked studies trace under half to an unresolved V gene and leave the rest unexplained. The sample table contains tens of thousands of clones; only one count was recorded for 85% to 90% of them. In total, the top ten clones hold 1.5% to 2% of the sample. Material: PBMCs, obtained around atezolizumab (anti-PD-L1) treatment. These receptors were collected from a man aged 60 to 69 with urothelial cancer.

The chain couples TRBV10-3 to TRBJ2-2; 14 bases agree with TRBD2. Germline V gene lookup returns CDR1 ENHRY and CDR2 SYGVKD. The CDR3 contains 17 residues. With 7 bases clipped from V and 2 bases from J, the junction kept 6 bases outside the gene matches. CDR3 in amino acids: CAIKVTSGRANTGELFF. The CDR3 DNA reads TGTGCCATCAAGGTGACTAGCGGGAGGGCCAACACCGGGGAGCTGTTTTTT.

This chain connects TRBV4-3 to TRBJ2-7; TRBD2 matches at 7 bases. CDR3 size: 15 residues. Unmatched junction bases numbered 12, after V lost 6 bases and J lost 4 bases. Per germline, CDR1 LGHNA and CDR2 YSLEER. CDR3 bases: TGCGCCAGCAGTCGACCGTGCCTAGCGGAATACGAGCAGTACTTC. Protein product: CASSRPCLAEYEQYF.

CDR3 residues: CASSPDRATSYEQYF. CDR3 nucleotides: TGTGCCAGCAGCCCGGACAGGGCGACGTCCTACGAGCAGTACTTC. The J gene is TRBJ2-7, the V gene TRBV28, with 8 bases aligning to TRBD1. CDR1 MDHEN and CDR2 SYDVKM come from the germline V gene. J was trimmed by 1 base and V by 6 bases; bases with no gene match: 8. The CDR3 totals 15 residues.

This rearrangement joins TRBV21-1 to TRBJ2-3; TRBD2, the table's D call, lacks a check against the DNA. TRBV21-1 is a recognized pseudogene. This CDR3 spans 17 amino acids. The CDR3 protein is CASSRTRLADCTDTQYF. The CDR3 nucleotides are TGTGCCAGCAGCAGGACAAGACTAGCGGACTGCACAGATACGCAGTATTTT.

V gene TRBV28 combines with J gene TRBJ1-1; tentative D call: TRBD1 (5 bases). V lost 6 bases and J lost 5, with 22 bases in between. There are 16 residues in the CDR3. CDR1 and CDR2 from the germline V gene are MDHEN and SYDVKM. The CDR3: CASSSRPLGVGTEAFF. The CDR3 nucleotides read TGTGCCAGCAGCTCCCGCCCTCTAGGGGTAGGTACTGAAGCTTTCTTT.

The rearrangement joins TRBV11-3 to TRBJ2-1; 7 bases line up with TRBD2. Unmatched junction bases numbered 6, after V lost 4 bases and J lost 0 bases. CDR3 length: 16 amino acids. CDR1 is SGHNT and CDR2 is YENEEA in the germline V gene. In nucleotides, the CDR3 is TGTGCCAGCAGCTCTAGCGGATCTAGCTCCTACAATGAGCAGTTCTTC. Its translation is CASSSSGSSSYNEQFF.

The J gene is TRBJ1-6, the V gene TRBV4-2; D gene ambiguous. The V end lost 0 bases, the J end lost 7 bases, and 13 bases lay between the germline ends. Germline V CDR1 and CDR2: LGHNA, YNFKEQ. CDR3 length equals 16 residues. The CDR3 sequence is CASSQDRWAGNSPLHF. The CDR3 DNA reads TGTGCCAGCAGCCAAGATAGGTGGGCCGGAAATTCACCCCTCCACTTT.

The chain joins TRBV6-6 to TRBJ2-1; TRBD1 is a possible D gene (6 bases). V lost 6 bases to trimming and J lost 3 bases, with 12 bases between them. The germline V gene encodes CDR1 MNHNY and CDR2 SVGAGI (reference sequence). The CDR3 consists of 14 residues. In DNA form, the CDR3 reads TGTGCCAGCAGCTCATACAGGGACTACAATGAGCAGTTCTTC. It codes for CASSSYRDYNEQFF.

The V gene is TRBV6-6, the J gene TRBJ2-4, with 7 bases aligning to TRBD2. In germline, CDR1 is MNHNY, CDR2 SVGAGI (reference sequence). The trim removed 8 bases at V and 5 bases at J, leaving 0 bases unmatched. This CDR3 is built from 11 residues. Here the CDR3 reads CASGGENIQYF. DNA of the CDR3: TGTGCCAGCGGGGGGGAAAACATTCAGTACTTC.

The rearrangement joins TRBV6-1 to TRBJ2-1, with 9 nucleotides matching TRBD2. The V and J ends lost 3 bases and 9 bases, in that order; junction bases with no gene match: 9. Germline V gene lookup returns CDR1 MNHNS and CDR2 SASEGT. This CDR3 has 15 residues. The CDR3 DNA follows: TGTGCCAGCAGTGATCCCGCGGGGGGGTATTTTGAGCAGTTCTTC. This encodes CASSDPAGGYFEQFF.

J is TRBJ2-7 and V is TRBV5-5, with 7 bases lining up with TRBD1. There are 13 residues in the CDR3. V gave up 7 bases and J gave up 2 bases; unmatched junction bases: 6. Germline V gives CDR1 SGHKS, CDR2 YYEKEE (reference sequence). CDR3 in DNA: TGTGCCAGCGACCCGACAGGGACCTACGAGCAGTACTTC. Protein sequence: CASDPTGTYEQYF.

This chain uses TRBV6-1 with TRBJ2-7, with TRBD1 matching over 11 bases. From germline, CDR1 is MNHNS and CDR2 SASEGT. V lost 6 bases to trimming and J lost 4 bases; unmatched junction nucleotides: 5. This CDR3 has 14 residues. Here the CDR3 reads CASRRTGGGYEQYF. As DNA, the CDR3 is TGTGCCAGCAGAAGGACAGGGGGCGGGTACGAGCAGTACTTC.

The V and J genes are TRBV28 and TRBJ1-2; 9 positions agree with TRBD1. Germline CDR1 reads MDHEN; CDR2 reads SYDVKM. V was clipped by 2 bases and J by 9 bases; unmatched bases: 13. This CDR3 region has 16 residues. The CDR3 coding sequence is TGTGCCAGCAGTTTAGGGGCGGGGGACAGGGAATATAGCTACACCTTC. This codes for CASSLGAGDREYSYTF.

The J gene is TRBJ2-7, the V gene TRBV5-4; TRBD2 is a possible D gene (6 bases). Germline V CDR1 and CDR2: SGHNT, YYREEE (reference sequence). The CDR3 is 13 residues long. Trimming removed 0 bases at V and 3 bases at J, with 7 bases between. Here the CDR3 DNA reads TGTGCCAGCAGCTTGGTCGGGAGCTACGAGCAGTACTTC. Its translation is CASSLVGSYEQYF.

This sequence joins TRBV9 and TRBJ1-2; D gene unclear. The V gene lost 2 bases and the J gene lost 0 bases, with 11 bases spanning the gap. The CDR3 contains 15 residues. CDR1 is SGDLS, CDR2 YYNGEE, per germline. CDR3 amino acids: CASSVEQLANYGYTF. Here the CDR3 DNA reads TGTGCCAGCAGCGTCGAACAGTTAGCTAACTATGGCTACACCTTC.

Concerning this clone: At the DNA level, this CDR3 is encoded by other sequences in the same sample as well. The V gene is TRBV27, the J gene TRBJ1-5; no definite D call. V was clipped by 8 bases and J by 6 bases, with 11 bases between them. Germline V gives CDR1 MNHEY, CDR2 SMNVEV (reference sequence). The CDR3 contains 12 residues. The CDR3 reads CASSQEGQPQHF. CDR3 sequence (DNA): TGTGCCAGCTCTCAAGAGGGTCAGCCCCAGCATTTT.

The rearrangement links TRBV28 to TRBJ2-7, with 8 bases lining up with TRBD2. The ends lost 7 bases at V and 3 bases at J; junction bases unmatched: 8. Germline V lookup: CDR1 MDHEN, CDR2 SYDVKM. The CDR3 runs 14 residues. In DNA form, the CDR3 reads TGTGCCAGCATGGCCGGCGGGGGGCTCTACGAGCAGTACTTC. Its protein is CASMAGGGLYEQYF. The whole variable domain, filled in from reference TRBV28 and TRBJ2-7, reads DVKVTQSSRYLVKRTGEKVFLECVQDMDHENMFWYRQDPGLGLRLIYFSYDVKMKEKGDIPEGYSVSREKKERFSLILESASTNQTSMYLCASMAGGGLYEQYFGPGTRLTVT.

CDR3 loop: CATKQGSGTEAFF. The DNA for the CDR3 is TGTGCCACCAAACAGGGGAGCGGCACTGAAGCTTTCTTT. This sequence joins TRBV11-2 and TRBJ1-1, with TRBD1 matching 7 bases. Looked up from germline, CDR1 is SGHAT and CDR2 is FQNNGV. The V and J ends lost 10 bases and 4 bases, in that order; junction bases with no gene match: 9. The CDR3 totals 13 residues.

The CDR3 DNA reads TGCGCCAGCAGCTTGTTAGCGGGAGTCACAGATACGCAGTATTTT. It translates to CASSLLAGVTDTQYF. The V gene is TRBV5-1, the J gene TRBJ2-3, with 9 bases lining up with TRBD2. With 1 base clipped from V and 2 bases from J, the junction kept 2 bases outside the gene matches. CDR3 size: 15 residues. Germline CDR1 and CDR2: SGHRS and YFSETQ.

The chain recombines TRBV11-2 with TRBJ2-3, with 7 bases lining up with TRBD2. This CDR3 spans 18 amino acids. Germline lookup yields CDR1 SGHAT and CDR2 FQNNGV. Unmatched junction bases numbered 10, after V lost 1 base and J lost 0 bases. The chain's CDR3 is CASSLGVLAGTSTDTQYF. For the CDR3, the DNA is TGTGCCAGCAGCTTAGGTGTTTTAGCGGGCACTAGCACAGATACGCAGTATTTT.

The chain recombines TRBV28 with TRBJ2-7; 7 positions match TRBD1. Germline V CDR1 and CDR2: MDHEN, SYDVKM. Trimming cost V 6 bases and J 0 bases; bases outside gene matches: 8. The CDR3 consists of 15 residues. The CDR3 region has the DNA TGTGCCAGCAGGGAAACCGGGACAGACTCCTACGAGCAGTACTTC. Its translation: CASRETGTDSYEQYF.

The V and J genes are TRBV7-2 and TRBJ2-1; 8 bases match TRBD2. With V trimmed by 1 base and J by 6 bases, 2 bases remained unmatched. The CDR3 sequence is 14 residues long. CDR1 is SGHTA and CDR2 is FQGNSA in the germline V gene. CDR3 nucleotides: TGTGCCAGCAGCTTAGGCGGACTAGCCAATGAGCAGTTCTTC. Encoded protein: CASSLGGLANEQFF.

The J gene is TRBJ2-7, the V gene TRBV7-9; D perhaps matches TRBD2 (7 bases). The CDR3 consists of 14 residues. Trimming stripped 1 base from V and 2 bases from J, with 9 bases between. Germline V gene lookup returns CDR1 SEHNR and CDR2 FQNEAQ (reference sequence). CDR3 amino acids: CASSLVGGPYEQYF. The CDR3 region has the DNA TGTGCCAGCAGCTTAGTGGGGGGGCCCTACGAGCAGTACTTC. The variable domain in full, completed from reference TRBV7-9 and TRBJ2-7, reads DTGVSQNPRHKITKRGQNVTFRCDPISEHNRLYWYRQTLGQGPEFLTYFQNEAQLEKSRLLSDRFSAERPKGSFSTLEIQRTEQGDSAMYLCASSLVGGPYEQYFGPGTRLTVT.

The chain employs TRBV28 and TRBJ2-2, with D possibly being TRBD2 (5 bases). CDR3 length: 16 amino acids. The germline CDR1 and CDR2 sequences are MDHEN and SYDVKM. Trimming removed 6 bases at V and 7 bases at J, with 21 bases between. In DNA, the CDR3 is TGTGCCAGCAGCCCCCCCTCAGCGCCCGGAGGCGGGGAGCTGTTTTTT. Amino acids: CASSPPSAPGGGELFF.

This chain links TRBV5-5 with TRBJ1-6; 8 nucleotides align to TRBD1. The J segment lost 10 bases and the V segment lost 0 bases, leaving 6 bases of the junction unmatched. There are 15 residues in the CDR3. In germline, CDR1 is SGHKS, CDR2 YYEKEE (reference sequence). The CDR3 sequence: CASSLVQGGRSPLHF. In DNA, the CDR3 is TGTGCCAGCAGCTTGGTACAGGGGGGTAGATCACCCCTCCACTTT.

The CDR3 sequence is CASSSAGTGYGYTF. For the CDR3, the DNA is TGTGCCAGCAGTAGTGCCGGGACAGGGTATGGCTACACCTTC. V is TRBV6-5 and J is TRBJ1-2, with 9 bases that match TRBD1. Germline loops: CDR1 MNHEY, CDR2 SVGAGI. The CDR3 contains 14 residues. The V and J ends lost 5 bases and 5 bases, in that order; junction bases with no gene match: 6.

The V gene is TRBV2, the J gene TRBJ2-4; 8 nucleotides line up with TRBD1. Germline V gene data show CDR1 as SNHLY and CDR2 as FYNNEI. The V gene end was trimmed by 0 bases and the J gene end by 4 bases; junction bases not matched to a gene: 2. The CDR3 is made up of 15 amino acids. CDR3 coding DNA: TGTGCCAGCAGTGAAGCGAGGACAGGGAAAAACATTCAGTACTTC. As protein: CASSEARTGKNIQYF. The full variable domain, rest sourced from reference TRBV2 and TRBJ2-4, is EPEVTQTPSHQVTQMGQEVILRCVPISNHLYFYWYRQILGQKVEFLVSFYNNEISEKSEIFDDQFSVERPDGSNFTLKIRSTKLEDSAMYFCASSEARTGKNIQYFGAGTRLSVL.

This clone is a singleton in its sample. This chain links TRBV7-2 with TRBJ2-1, with TRBD2 matching 8 bases. The CDR3 is 13 amino acids. V trimming: 5 bases; J trimming: 5 bases; junction bases outside the gene matches: 2. Germline assignment: CDR1 SGHTA and CDR2 FQGNSA. The CDR3 DNA sequence: TGTGCCAGCAGCCAGGGACTAGACAATGAGCAGTTCTTC. It codes for CASSQGLDNEQFF.